This entry concerns a single TCR beta chain. There is no known antigen for this receptor. Nothing much larger sits one base from this clone, and base qualities are not available. Library construction relied on the immunoSEQ multiplex PCR assay. In its TCRdb copy, this immuneACCESS table keeps in-frame sequences only and misses some clones. Where compared with another copy, unresolved V genes explain less than half of these, and the others have no known cause. The sample yields 22,000 or so clones; roughly four fifths were counted once. The ten largest clones take up more than 20% of the sample. Checkpoint therapy began 14 to 28 days after autologous transplant, with ipilimumab given at 1 mg/kg intravenously on day 1 of selected weeks. The nivolumab dose was 3 mg/kg intravenously, delivered on day 1 of weeks 1, 4, 7, 10, and every two weeks through week 26. This Phase Ib clinical trial tested ipilimumab plus nivolumab, a combined checkpoint inhibition, as consolidation after autologous stem cell transplantation.

The data are from a study of ipilimumab plus nivolumab after autologous stem cell transplantation (dated by TCRdb to about 2021). Regarding the research as a whole: A median of about five ipilimumab doses and 7 or 8 nivolumab doses was received by trial patients. Patients undergoing autologous transplant for high-risk diffuse large B cell lymphoma, mature T cell lymphoma, or multiple myeloma were enrolled in the trial. The DLBCL cohort included primary refractory and relapsed disease, with 18-month progression-free survival of approximately 86% and 30% respectively. Around 35 patients made up the trial's intent-to-treat population. On the study overall, not on this receptor specifically: Per the authors, a biologic rationale for further study of the post-transplant checkpoint inhibition approach was offered by T cell receptor repertoire, regulatory T cell phenotype and gut microbiota profiles. Combined checkpoint inhibition appeared tolerable as post-transplant consolidation, according to the authors' conclusion.

The cysteine opens and the phenylalanine closes a CDR3 of 13 amino acids. Only the CDR3 portion is preserved as DNA: 39 bases, with reading frame beginning at the first base. As encoded in the germline V gene, CDR1 is SGHRS while CDR2 is YFSETQ. V is cut by 0 bases and J by 6 bases, and the space between the germline ends is 7 bases. The rearrangement combines TRBV5-1 with TRBJ1-5, with no confident D gene call. The clonotype was recovered from a male donor with diffuse large B-cell lymphoma. The source was PBMCs, collected in a trial of ipilimumab plus nivolumab as post-transplant consolidation. The nucleotides read TGCGCCAGCAGCTTGGCCGGGCCTCAGCCCCAGCATTTT. Translated, it reads CASSLAGPQPQHF.